This T cell receptor (beta chain) was sequenced for a study of cytomegalovirus exposure and HLA in healthy donors. Study conclusions and caveats: Most TCR sequences showed up rarely, but some public TCRs showed up in many donors. Later, an analysis found that TCR clusters from the first cohort tended to co-occur in the 90 to 150 validation repertoires.

V lost 0 bases and J lost 2; bases outside the gene matches: 4. The CDR3 is 16 amino acids. Germline lookup yields CDR1 SEHNR and CDR2 FQNEAQ (reference sequence). The sample holds a few counts of this clone. Its antigen is currently unknown. Measured with immunoSEQ multiplex PCR; TCRdb has only the in-frame clones, and not every one. The sample lists approximately 300,000 clones; about nine tenths were seen once. This receptor was identified in a woman aged 18-30 years in good health and CMV-seronegative. Sequencing was performed on PBMCs. This sequence joins TRBV7-9 and TRBJ1-2; 9 positions match TRBD1. In DNA, the CDR3 is TGTGCCAGCAGCTTAGCCCGACAGGGGGTAAACTATGGCTACACCTTC. Translating it yields CASSLARQGVNYGYTF.